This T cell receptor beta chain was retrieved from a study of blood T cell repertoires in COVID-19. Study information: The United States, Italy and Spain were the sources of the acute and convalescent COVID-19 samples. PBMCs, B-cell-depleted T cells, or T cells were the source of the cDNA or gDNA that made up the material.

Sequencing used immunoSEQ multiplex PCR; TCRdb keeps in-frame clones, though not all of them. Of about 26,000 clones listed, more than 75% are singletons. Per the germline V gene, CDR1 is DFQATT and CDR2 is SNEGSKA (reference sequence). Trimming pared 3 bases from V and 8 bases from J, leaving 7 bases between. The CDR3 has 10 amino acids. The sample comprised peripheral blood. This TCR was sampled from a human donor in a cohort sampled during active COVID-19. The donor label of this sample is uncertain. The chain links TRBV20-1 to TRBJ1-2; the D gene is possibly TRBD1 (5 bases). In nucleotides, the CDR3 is TGCAGTGCTAGGACAGAGGGCTACACCTTC. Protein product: CSARTEGYTF.